This is a list of T cell receptor beta chains from one sample in a study of human T cells and chemical hapten exposure. TCRdb itself ran the RACE reads through MiXCR, one entry per CDR3 protein. The table records fewer than 140,000 distinct CDR3 sequences, about 12% of them present only once. The material was whole blood, obtained in connection with sensitization to the hapten diphenylcyclopropenone (DPC). All receptors derive from a woman aged 50 to 60 with alopecia areata. Some clones in this sample may be carry-over from other donors' samples. Both conserved end residues are part of each CDR3. The order of the fields is V gene, clone size, J gene, D gene, CDR3 DNA, CDR3 protein. A D gene is named only where the DNA matches it firmly. Size tells how often a clone was seen (once, few, many) or the class of an expanded clone, and some rows leave it out.

V gene: TRBV4-2
clone size: -
J gene: TRBJ1-6
D gene: TRBD1
CDR3 DNA: TGTGCCAGCAGCCAAGTCGTAGGACAGGGGGCTGGATCACCCCTCCACTTT
CDR3 protein: CASSQVVGQGAGSPLHF

V gene: TRBV5-6
clone size: many
J gene: TRBJ1-1
D gene: TRBD1
CDR3 DNA: TGTGCCAGCAGCTTGGTCTGGGACAGTAACACTGAAGCTTTCTTT
CDR3 protein: CASSLVWDSNTEAFF

V gene: TRBV28
clone size: many
J gene: TRBJ1-4
D gene: -
CDR3 DNA: TGTGCCAGCAGCGAAGTAGGGTTTAATGAAAAACTGTTTTTT
CDR3 protein: CASSEVGFNEKLFF

V gene: TRBV3-1
clone size: -
J gene: TRBJ2-4
D gene: -
CDR3 DNA: TGTGCCAGCAGCCAGGGGGTTAGAGACATTCAGTACTTC
CDR3 protein: CASSQGVRDIQYF

V gene: TRBV25-1
clone size: few
J gene: TRBJ1-4
D gene: -
CDR3 DNA: TGTGCCAGCAGTGGGGGCGCGCAGGGAATCTGGCATGAAAAACTGTTTTTT
CDR3 protein: CASSGGAQGIWHEKLFF

V gene: TRBV18
clone size: -
J gene: TRBJ2-3
D gene: -
CDR3 DNA: TGTGCCAGCTCACGGGGGACCGGGTGGACAGATACGCAGTATTTT
CDR3 protein: CASSRGTGWTDTQYF

V gene: TRBV25-1
clone size: many
J gene: TRBJ2-7
D gene: -
CDR3 DNA: TGTGCCAGCAGTGAAGGGGGTAGCTCCTACGAGCAGTACTTC
CDR3 protein: CASSEGGSSYEQYF

V gene: TRBV3-1
clone size: few
J gene: TRBJ2-1
D gene: -
CDR3 DNA: TGTGCCAGCAGCCGCACGAGGGATGAGCAGTTCTTC
CDR3 protein: CASSRTRDEQFF

V gene: TRBV12-3/TRBV12-4
clone size: -
J gene: TRBJ2-1
D gene: -
CDR3 DNA: TGTGCCAGCAGTCCCGAAAACGGGGCCTACAATGAGCAGTTCTTC
CDR3 protein: CASSPENGAYNEQFF

V gene: TRBV4-1
clone size: -
J gene: TRBJ1-1
D gene: -
CDR3 DNA: TGCGCCAGCAGCCAAGGCCGGGGGGGACAAATGAACACTGAAGCTTTCTTT
CDR3 protein: CASSQGRGGQMNTEAFF

V gene: TRBV14
clone size: many
J gene: TRBJ1-4
D gene: -
CDR3 DNA: TGTGCCAGCAGCCAAGTTCTTCCGGGCAATGGGGCTAAACTGTTTTTT
CDR3 protein: CASSQVLPGNGAKLFF

V gene: TRBV6-1
clone size: few
J gene: TRBJ2-5
D gene: -
CDR3 DNA: TGTGCCAGCGGAGCCCCGGCAGAACAAGAGACCCAGTACTTC
CDR3 protein: CASGAPAEQETQYF

V gene: TRBV29-1
clone size: -
J gene: TRBJ2-1
D gene: TRBD2
CDR3 DNA: TGCAGCGTTCGCGACGGGAGGACGACCTACAATGAGCAGTTCTTC
CDR3 protein: CSVRDGRTTYNEQFF

V gene: TRBV29-1
clone size: -
J gene: TRBJ1-2
D gene: -
CDR3 DNA: TGCAGCGTTGGCTCAGGGTATGGCTACACCTTC
CDR3 protein: CSVGSGYGYTF

V gene: TRBV28
clone size: -
J gene: TRBJ1-1
D gene: -
CDR3 DNA: TGTGCCAGCAGCCTCGACCCTAGAGACAGGTTGGAGGCTTTCTTT
CDR3 protein: CASSLDPRDRLEAFF

V gene: TRBV6-5
clone size: -
J gene: TRBJ2-1
D gene: -
CDR3 DNA: TGTGCCAGCAGTTACCGGACAGGAGGGAATGAGCAGTTCTTC
CDR3 protein: CASSYRTGGNEQFF

V gene: TRBV24-1
clone size: many
J gene: TRBJ2-2
D gene: TRBD1
CDR3 DNA: TGTGCCACCAGTGATTTGAGGGGACAGGGATTTAGCACCGGGGAGCTGTTTTTT
CDR3 protein: CATSDLRGQGFSTGELFF

V gene: TRBV7-2
clone size: few
J gene: TRBJ2-7
D gene: -
CDR3 DNA: TGTGCCAGCAGCTTGGACTCCCGGATCGACGAGCAGTACTTC
CDR3 protein: CASSLDSRIDEQYF

V gene: TRBV5-5
clone size: few
J gene: TRBJ1-2
D gene: TRBD1
CDR3 DNA: TGTGCCAGCAGCGGCAGGGGGCGCGACTATGGCTACACCTTC
CDR3 protein: CASSGRGRDYGYTF

V gene: TRBV28
clone size: few
J gene: TRBJ2-5
D gene: TRBD2
CDR3 DNA: TGTGCCAGCAGTCGGGAGGGCCCGACAGGGACCCAGTACTTC
CDR3 protein: CASSREGPTGTQYF

V gene: TRBV6-5
clone size: few
J gene: TRBJ1-5
D gene: -
CDR3 DNA: TGTGCCAGCAACACTAGGGCTCTACGGGGTCAGCCCCAGCATTTT
CDR3 protein: CASNTRALRGQPQHF

V gene: TRBV6-5
clone size: many
J gene: TRBJ2-2
D gene: TRBD2
CDR3 DNA: TGTGCCAGCTCGAGCGGGGGGTTCAACACCGGGGAGCTGTTTTTT
CDR3 protein: CASSSGGFNTGELFF

V gene: TRBV28
clone size: -
J gene: TRBJ2-5
D gene: -
CDR3 DNA: TGTGCCAGCAGCCTCGGTTTGATTGGAGAGACCCAGTACTTC
CDR3 protein: CASSLGLIGETQYF

V gene: TRBV5-6
clone size: -
J gene: TRBJ1-2
D gene: -
CDR3 DNA: TGTGCCAGCAGCCCAGATACAGGGAACTATGGCTACACCTTC
CDR3 protein: CASSPDTGNYGYTF

V gene: TRBV28
clone size: -
J gene: TRBJ2-5
D gene: TRBD2
CDR3 DNA: TGTGCCAGCAGCCGGGGGGTTGTGCGCCAAGAGACCCAGTACTTC
CDR3 protein: CASSRGVVRQETQYF

V gene: TRBV6-1
clone size: many
J gene: TRBJ1-1
D gene: -
CDR3 DNA: TGTGCCAGCAGGAGAATTCAAGGGAACACTGAAGCTTTCTTT
CDR3 protein: CASRRIQGNTEAFF

V gene: TRBV7-2
clone size: -
J gene: TRBJ1-4
D gene: -
CDR3 DNA: TGTGCCAGCAGCCCATACAGGGTTGGGGATGAAAAACTGTTTTTT
CDR3 protein: CASSPYRVGDEKLFF

V gene: TRBV5-1
clone size: many
J gene: TRBJ2-6
D gene: -
CDR3 DNA: TGCGCCAGCAGCTTGGCTCCCCCCAATTCTGGGGCCAACGTCCTGACTTTC
CDR3 protein: CASSLAPPNSGANVLTF

V gene: TRBV7-2
clone size: -
J gene: TRBJ2-3
D gene: TRBD2
CDR3 DNA: TGTGCCAGCAGCTTAAATCAAGCGGGGGGGAAAGATACGCAGTATTTT
CDR3 protein: CASSLNQAGGKDTQYF

V gene: TRBV7-9
clone size: -
J gene: TRBJ2-3
D gene: -
CDR3 DNA: TGTGCCAGCAGCTATACCACAGATACGCAGTATTTT
CDR3 protein: CASSYTTDTQYF

V gene: TRBV18
clone size: many
J gene: TRBJ2-5
D gene: -
CDR3 DNA: TGTGCCAGCTCACCTCACAACAGGGACGGGGAGACCCAGTACTTC
CDR3 protein: CASSPHNRDGETQYF

V gene: TRBV6-5
clone size: few
J gene: TRBJ1-1
D gene: -
CDR3 DNA: TGTGCCAGCAGCTTACACGGAAAGTACACTGAAGCTTTCTTT
CDR3 protein: CASSLHGKYTEAFF

V gene: TRBV20-1
clone size: few
J gene: TRBJ2-7
D gene: -
CDR3 DNA: TGCAGTGCTAGACCCGGGCCCGGGCGGGGTTCCTACGAGCAGTACTTC
CDR3 protein: CSARPGPGRGSYEQYF

V gene: TRBV25-1
clone size: -
J gene: TRBJ2-2
D gene: -
CDR3 DNA: TGTGCCAACATAAGCAGCTCCTCCGGGGAGCTGTTTTTT
CDR3 protein: CANISSSSGELFF

V gene: TRBV12-3/TRBV12-4
clone size: once
J gene: TRBJ2-1
D gene: -
CDR3 DNA: TGTGCCAGCAGTCGCACGAAGTCCTACAATGAGCAGTTCTTC
CDR3 protein: CASSRTKSYNEQFF

V gene: TRBV5-6
clone size: few
J gene: TRBJ1-5
D gene: -
CDR3 DNA: TGTGCCAGCAGCTTGGTATTCCGGGGGCTTAGCAATCAGCCCCAGCATTTT
CDR3 protein: CASSLVFRGLSNQPQHF

V gene: TRBV11-2
clone size: few
J gene: TRBJ1-1
D gene: -
CDR3 DNA: TGTGCCAGCAGCCTCCGTATAGGGACTGAAGCTTTCTTT
CDR3 protein: CASSLRIGTEAFF

V gene: TRBV5-5
clone size: few
J gene: TRBJ2-1
D gene: -
CDR3 DNA: TGTGCCAGCAGCTTGGGCGGGATAAGCTCCTACAATGAGCAGTTCTTC
CDR3 protein: CASSLGGISSYNEQFF

V gene: TRBV7-7
clone size: few
J gene: TRBJ2-3
D gene: -
CDR3 DNA: TGTGCTAGCAGCTTCAGCCTCACAGATACGCAGTATTTT
CDR3 protein: CASSFSLTDTQYF

V gene: TRBV9
clone size: many
J gene: TRBJ2-7
D gene: -
CDR3 DNA: TGTGCCAGCAGCCCCCGGTACGAGCAGTACTTC
CDR3 protein: CASSPRYEQYF

V gene: TRBV7-6
clone size: -
J gene: TRBJ2-5
D gene: -
CDR3 DNA: TGTGCCAGCAGCTTATCTGGGGGCCGGGAGACCCAGTACTTC
CDR3 protein: CASSLSGGRETQYF

V gene: TRBV27
clone size: few
J gene: TRBJ2-7
D gene: -
CDR3 DNA: TGTGCCAGCAGTTTAATGTCCGGGAGCTCCTACGAGCAGTACTTC
CDR3 protein: CASSLMSGSSYEQYF

V gene: TRBV20-1
clone size: -
J gene: TRBJ2-3
D gene: -
CDR3 DNA: TGCAGTGCCGGACGGCGGGGGCGGGAAGATACGCAGTATTTT
CDR3 protein: CSAGRRGREDTQYF

V gene: TRBV3-1
clone size: few
J gene: TRBJ2-3
D gene: -
CDR3 DNA: TGTGCCAGCAGCCAAGTTTATTCAGGAGGTAGCGCCTCAATCACAGATACGCAGTATTTT
CDR3 protein: CASSQVYSGGSASITDTQYF

V gene: TRBV28
clone size: few
J gene: TRBJ2-1
D gene: TRBD2
CDR3 DNA: TGTGCCAGCAGTCCTAGAACCCTAGCGGGAGGGCCTTCCGGTGAGCAGTTCTTC
CDR3 protein: CASSPRTLAGGPSGEQFF

V gene: TRBV7-2
clone size: -
J gene: TRBJ1-6
D gene: -
CDR3 DNA: TGTGCCAGCAGAAGGACACCTGATAATTCACCCCTCCACTTT
CDR3 protein: CASRRTPDNSPLHF

V gene: TRBV5-4
clone size: -
J gene: TRBJ1-1
D gene: -
CDR3 DNA: TGTGCCAGCAGCTCGACTAGCACGGGGTTTGAAGCTTTCTTT
CDR3 protein: CASSSTSTGFEAFF

V gene: TRBV3-1
clone size: few
J gene: TRBJ2-7
D gene: TRBD2
CDR3 DNA: TGTGCCAGCAGCCAAGCGCCAGCGGGAAGCCGTTTCAAGCAGTACTTC
CDR3 protein: CASSQAPAGSRFKQYF

V gene: TRBV3-1
clone size: few
J gene: TRBJ1-6
D gene: -
CDR3 DNA: TGTGCCAGCAAGACCGGGGCCTCTAATTCACCCCTCCACTTT
CDR3 protein: CASKTGASNSPLHF

V gene: TRBV11-2
clone size: many
J gene: TRBJ2-3
D gene: -
CDR3 DNA: TGTGCCAGCAGCTTAGACGCCCAGGGGAGCACAGATACGCAGTATTTT
CDR3 protein: CASSLDAQGSTDTQYF

V gene: TRBV6-5
clone size: few
J gene: TRBJ2-7
D gene: TRBD1
CDR3 DNA: TGTGCCAGCAGGCCCCCAGGGGGCTACTCCTACGAGCAGTACTTC
CDR3 protein: CASRPPGGYSYEQYF